This T cell receptor beta chain emerged from a study of vaccination and CD4 T cells after COVID-19. Study details: Vaccination of participants consisted of two doses of either BNT162b2 or mRNA-1273 vaccine. A CEFX pool, an HIV-1 Nef pool, or else no peptide went into the control cultures. Cells were stimulated with overlapping spike peptide pools from SARS-CoV-2, HCoV-NL63, HCoV-OC43 and HCoV-229E.

Of note for this clonotype: Its antigen remains unknown.

Per germline, CDR1 DFQATT and CDR2 SNEGSKA (reference sequence). CDR3 size: 13 residues. At the Johns Hopkins FTIC core, DNA taken from cultured CD4+ T cells was sequenced by way of the Oncomine TCR Beta short-read assay. TCRdb independently ran MiXCR on the PCR reads; one entry per CDR3 protein. The sample records some 25,000 distinct CDR3 sequences, about 46% being singletons. Sample treatment: approximately 11-day PBMC culture with coronavirus spike peptide pools or control peptides (ViraFEST assay). Per well, around 2 million PBMCs were cultured in the presence of approximately 9.4 IU/ml IL-2 and approximately 10 ug/ml peptide pools.

The chain recombines TRBV20-1 with TRBJ1-5; possibly TRBD1 for D (5 bases). The TCR originated in a human donor who had recovered from COVID-19. Material: CD4+ T cells from blood, cultured in vitro. The CDR3 is CSARGGRNQPQHF. The CDR3 DNA reads as TGCTCAGCCCGGGGGGGAAGAAATCAGCCCCAGCATTTT.